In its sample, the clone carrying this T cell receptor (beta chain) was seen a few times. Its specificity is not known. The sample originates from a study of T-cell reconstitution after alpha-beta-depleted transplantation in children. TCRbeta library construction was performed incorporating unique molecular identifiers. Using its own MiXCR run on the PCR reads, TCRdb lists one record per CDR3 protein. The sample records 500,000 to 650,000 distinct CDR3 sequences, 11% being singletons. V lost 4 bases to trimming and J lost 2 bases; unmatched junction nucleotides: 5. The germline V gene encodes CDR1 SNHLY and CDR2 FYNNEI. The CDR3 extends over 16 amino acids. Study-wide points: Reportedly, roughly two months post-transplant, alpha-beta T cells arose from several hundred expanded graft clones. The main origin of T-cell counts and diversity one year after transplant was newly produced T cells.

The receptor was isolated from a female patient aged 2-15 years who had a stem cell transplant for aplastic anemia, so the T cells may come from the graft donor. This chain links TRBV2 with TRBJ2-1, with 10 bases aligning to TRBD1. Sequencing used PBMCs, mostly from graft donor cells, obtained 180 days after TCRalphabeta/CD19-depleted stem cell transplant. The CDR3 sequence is CASSVWDRGPYNEQFF. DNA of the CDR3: TGTGCCAGCAGTGTATGGGACAGGGGCCCCTACAATGAGCAGTTCTTC.